These T cell receptor beta chains were read from a single sample in a study of blood T cell repertoires in COVID-19. The assay was immunoSEQ multiplex PCR, and TCRdb's table has in-frame clones only and misses some. The sample records around 120,000 clones, more than 90% being singletons. Sequencing was performed on peripheral blood. These receptors were taken from a man in his 60s with COVID-19, enrolled during active disease. Both conserved end residues are part of each CDR3. D genes are given only for firm matches. Size tells how often a clone was seen (once, few, many) or the class of an expanded clone, and some rows leave it out.

clone_size: -
v_call: TRBV7-3
cdr3_length: 16
j_call: TRBJ2-1
d_call: -
cdr3_nt: TGTGCCAGCAGCCCCACCCCCCTCCGGGGGTACAATGAGCAGTTCTTC
cdr3_aa: CASSPTPLRGYNEQFF

clone_size: -
v_call: TRBV5-1
cdr3_length: 14
j_call: TRBJ1-1
d_call: -
cdr3_nt: TGCGCCAGCACCCCAGTGGCGGGGATCTCTGAAGCTTTCTTT
cdr3_aa: CASTPVAGISEAFF

clone_size: once
v_call: TRBV6-1
cdr3_length: 16
j_call: TRBJ1-5
d_call: TRBD1
cdr3_nt: TGTGCCAGCAGTGAAGGATCGGGGACAGGGTATCAGCCCCAGCATTTT
cdr3_aa: CASSEGSGTGYQPQHF

clone_size: -
v_call: TRBV28
cdr3_length: 13
j_call: TRBJ2-7
d_call: -
cdr3_nt: TGTGCCAGCAGTTATACTACCGGACACCTTCACTACTTC
cdr3_aa: CASSYTTGHLHYF

clone_size: -
v_call: TRBV5-6
cdr3_length: 14
j_call: TRBJ1-1
d_call: -
cdr3_nt: TGTGCCAGCAGCTTCGGGACACCTAACACTGAAGCTTTCTTT
cdr3_aa: CASSFGTPNTEAFF

clone_size: -
v_call: TRBV25-1
cdr3_length: 14
j_call: TRBJ2-1
d_call: TRBD2
cdr3_nt: TGTGCCAGCATCCGAAGCGGGAATGAATTGGAGCAGTTCTTC
cdr3_aa: CASIRSGNELEQFF

clone_size: -
v_call: TRBV18
cdr3_length: 14
j_call: TRBJ1-1
d_call: -
cdr3_nt: TGTGCCAGCTCACCCCTGACAGTGAACACTGAAGCTTTCTTT
cdr3_aa: CASSPLTVNTEAFF

clone_size: -
v_call: TRBV4-2
cdr3_length: 16
j_call: TRBJ1-5
d_call: -
cdr3_nt: TGTGCCAGCAGCCAGAAACAGGGATTAGGAAATCAGCCCCAGCATTTT
cdr3_aa: CASSQKQGLGNQPQHF

clone_size: -
v_call: TRBV28
cdr3_length: 14
j_call: TRBJ2-1
d_call: -
cdr3_nt: TGTGCCAGCAGTTTGGGCAGAACGACATCTGAGCAGTTCTTC
cdr3_aa: CASSLGRTTSEQFF

clone_size: -
v_call: TRBV2
cdr3_length: 13
j_call: TRBJ1-2
d_call: TRBD1
cdr3_nt: TGTGCCAGCAGTGAGGGACAGAACTATGGCTACACCTTC
cdr3_aa: CASSEGQNYGYTF

clone_size: -
v_call: TRBV6-6
cdr3_length: 15
j_call: TRBJ1-1
d_call: -
cdr3_nt: TGTGCCAGCAGGCACCAGGGGAGCGGGGGCACTGAAGCTTTCTTT
cdr3_aa: CASRHQGSGGTEAFF

clone_size: -
v_call: TRBV3-1/TRBV3-2
cdr3_length: 16
j_call: TRBJ1-1
d_call: TRBD1
cdr3_nt: TGTGCCAGCAGCCAAGAAGAGCGGCAGGGGGGCACTGAAGCTTTCTTT
cdr3_aa: CASSQEERQGGTEAFF

clone_size: -
v_call: TRBV24-1
cdr3_length: 15
j_call: TRBJ2-5
d_call: TRBD1
cdr3_nt: TGTGCCACCAGTGAACCGGACAGGGGAGGAGAGACCCAGTACTTC
cdr3_aa: CATSEPDRGGETQYF

clone_size: -
v_call: TRBV7-7
cdr3_length: 13
j_call: TRBJ2-1
d_call: TRBD2
cdr3_nt: TGTGCTAGCAGCTCTAATAGCGGGGGTGAGCAGTTCTTC
cdr3_aa: CASSSNSGGEQFF

clone_size: -
v_call: TRBV4-2
cdr3_length: 17
j_call: TRBJ2-1
d_call: TRBD2
cdr3_nt: TGTGCCAGCAGGAAGGGGCTAGCGGGAGGAAGCTACAATGAGCAGTTCTTC
cdr3_aa: CASRKGLAGGSYNEQFF

clone_size: -
v_call: TRBV21-1
cdr3_length: 16
j_call: TRBJ2-2
d_call: -
cdr3_nt: TGTGCCAGCAGCAACAGAGGACAGGTCTTGGCCGGGGAGCTGTTTTTT
cdr3_aa: CASSNRGQVLAGELFF

clone_size: -
v_call: TRBV6-5
cdr3_length: 14
j_call: TRBJ1-5
d_call: -
cdr3_nt: TGTGCCAGCAGTTACCGTGGGGGGAATCAGCCCCAGCATTTT
cdr3_aa: CASSYRGGNQPQHF

clone_size: -
v_call: TRBV6-5
cdr3_length: 14
j_call: TRBJ1-3
d_call: TRBD1
cdr3_nt: TGTGCCAGCACTCGACAGGGATCTGGAAACACCATATATTTT
cdr3_aa: CASTRQGSGNTIYF

clone_size: -
v_call: TRBV9
cdr3_length: 16
j_call: TRBJ2-4
d_call: -
cdr3_nt: TGTGCCAGCAGCGTCGATGTTGGAGACTTTCAAAACATTCAGTACTTC
cdr3_aa: CASSVDVGDFQNIQYF

clone_size: -
v_call: TRBV30
cdr3_length: 13
j_call: TRBJ1-2
d_call: -
cdr3_nt: TGTGCCTGGAGTGTAGGCGGGTCTCGGAGTTACACCTTC
cdr3_aa: CAWSVGGSRSYTF

clone_size: -
v_call: TRBV7-6
cdr3_length: 14
j_call: TRBJ2-2
d_call: TRBD2
cdr3_nt: TGTGCCAGCAGTAAAGCGGGAGCTGCGGGGGAGCTGTTTTTT
cdr3_aa: CASSKAGAAGELFF

clone_size: -
v_call: TRBV27
cdr3_length: 16
j_call: TRBJ2-7
d_call: TRBD2
cdr3_nt: TGTGCCAGCAGATTCCCGGGGGGGAGAGGAACCTACGAGCAGTACTTC
cdr3_aa: CASRFPGGRGTYEQYF

clone_size: -
v_call: TRBV28
cdr3_length: 13
j_call: TRBJ2-1
d_call: -
cdr3_nt: TGTGCCAGCAGTTTCGGAGCAGACAATGAGCAGTTCTTC
cdr3_aa: CASSFGADNEQFF

clone_size: -
v_call: TRBV5-4
cdr3_length: 17
j_call: TRBJ2-2
d_call: -
cdr3_nt: TGTGCCAGCAGCCCAGAGGGTATAGGGAGCCACACCGGGGAGCTGTTTTTT
cdr3_aa: CASSPEGIGSHTGELFF

clone_size: -
v_call: TRBV5-6
cdr3_length: 14
j_call: TRBJ1-2
d_call: -
cdr3_nt: TGTGCCAGCACCGCACAGGTAACAAACTATGGCTACACCTTC
cdr3_aa: CASTAQVTNYGYTF

clone_size: -
v_call: TRBV15
cdr3_length: 14
j_call: TRBJ1-4
d_call: -
cdr3_nt: TGTGCCACCAGTGGCGGGGGGCTCAATGAAAAACTGTTTTTT
cdr3_aa: CATSGGGLNEKLFF

clone_size: -
v_call: TRBV28
cdr3_length: 15
j_call: TRBJ2-1
d_call: TRBD1
cdr3_nt: TGTGCCAGCAGTTCTGACAGGGGCACCTACAATGAGCAGTTCTTC
cdr3_aa: CASSSDRGTYNEQFF

clone_size: -
v_call: TRBV24-1
cdr3_length: 12
j_call: TRBJ1-1
d_call: -
cdr3_nt: TGTGCCACCAGTCCCGCAGGTGGAGAAGCTTTCTTT
cdr3_aa: CATSPAGGEAFF

clone_size: once
v_call: TRBV4-1
cdr3_length: 13
j_call: TRBJ2-5
d_call: TRBD2
cdr3_nt: TGCGCCAGCAGCCCTAGGACTAGCGTGACCCAGTACTTC
cdr3_aa: CASSPRTSVTQYF